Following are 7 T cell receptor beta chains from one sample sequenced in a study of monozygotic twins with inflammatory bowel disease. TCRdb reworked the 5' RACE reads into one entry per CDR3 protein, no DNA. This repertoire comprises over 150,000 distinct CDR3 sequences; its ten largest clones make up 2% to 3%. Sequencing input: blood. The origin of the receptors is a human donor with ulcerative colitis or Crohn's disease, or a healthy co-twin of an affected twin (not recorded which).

CDR3 in amino acids: CASSFQFNSPLHF. V and J are TRBV12-3 or TRBV12-4 and TRBJ1-6. The CDR3 runs to 13 residues.

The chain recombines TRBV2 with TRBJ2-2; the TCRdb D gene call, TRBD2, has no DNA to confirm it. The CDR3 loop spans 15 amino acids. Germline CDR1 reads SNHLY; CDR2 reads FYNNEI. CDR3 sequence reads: CASSGAGGQTGELFF.

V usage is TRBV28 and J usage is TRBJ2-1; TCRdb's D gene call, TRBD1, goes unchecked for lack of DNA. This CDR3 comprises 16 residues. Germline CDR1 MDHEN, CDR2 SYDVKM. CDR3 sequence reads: CASTVRGDRGDNEQFF.

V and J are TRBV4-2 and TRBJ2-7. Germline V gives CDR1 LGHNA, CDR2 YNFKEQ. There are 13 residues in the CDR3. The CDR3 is CASRGEGFYEQYF.

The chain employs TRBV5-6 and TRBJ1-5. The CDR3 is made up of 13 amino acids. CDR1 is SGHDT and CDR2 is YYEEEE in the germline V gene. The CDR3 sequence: CASSLNTGVPQHF.

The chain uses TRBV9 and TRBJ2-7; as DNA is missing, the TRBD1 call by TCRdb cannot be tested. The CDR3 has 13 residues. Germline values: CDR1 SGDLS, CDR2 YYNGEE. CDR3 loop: CASSGGAGHEQYF.

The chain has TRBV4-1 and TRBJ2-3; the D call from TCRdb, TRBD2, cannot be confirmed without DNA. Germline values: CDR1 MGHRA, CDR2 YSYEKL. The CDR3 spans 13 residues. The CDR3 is CASSYGLADTQYF.